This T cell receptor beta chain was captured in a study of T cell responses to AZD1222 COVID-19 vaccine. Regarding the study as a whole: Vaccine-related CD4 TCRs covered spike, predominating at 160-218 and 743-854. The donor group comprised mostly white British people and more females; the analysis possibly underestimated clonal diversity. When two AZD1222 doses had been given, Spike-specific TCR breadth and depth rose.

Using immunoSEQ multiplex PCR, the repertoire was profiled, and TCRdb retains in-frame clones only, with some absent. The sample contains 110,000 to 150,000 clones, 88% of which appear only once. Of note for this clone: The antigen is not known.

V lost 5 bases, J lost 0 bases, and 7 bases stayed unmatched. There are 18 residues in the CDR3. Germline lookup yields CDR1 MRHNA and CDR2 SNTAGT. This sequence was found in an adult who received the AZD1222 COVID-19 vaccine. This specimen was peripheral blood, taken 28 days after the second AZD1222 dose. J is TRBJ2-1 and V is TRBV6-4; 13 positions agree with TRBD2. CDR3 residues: CASSPGLAGRSSYNEQFF. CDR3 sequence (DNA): TGTGCCAGCAGTCCGGGACTAGCGGGGAGGAGCTCCTACAATGAGCAGTTCTTC.